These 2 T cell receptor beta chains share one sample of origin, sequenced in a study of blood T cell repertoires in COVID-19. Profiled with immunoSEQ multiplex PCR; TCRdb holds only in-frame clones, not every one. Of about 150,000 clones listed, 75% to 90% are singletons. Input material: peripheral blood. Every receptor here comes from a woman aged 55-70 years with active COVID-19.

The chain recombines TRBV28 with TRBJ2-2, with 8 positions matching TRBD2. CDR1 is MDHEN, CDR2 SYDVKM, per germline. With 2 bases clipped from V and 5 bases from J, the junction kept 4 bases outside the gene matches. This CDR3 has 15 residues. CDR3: CASSLTGGQTGELFF. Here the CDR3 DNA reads TGTGCCAGCAGTTTAACGGGGGGGCAGACCGGGGAGCTGTTTTTT.

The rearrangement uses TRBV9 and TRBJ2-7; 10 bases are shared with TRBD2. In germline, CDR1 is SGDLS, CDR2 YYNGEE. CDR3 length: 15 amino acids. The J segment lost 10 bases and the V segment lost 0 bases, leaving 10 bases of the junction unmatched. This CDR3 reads CASSVVGLAELLQYF. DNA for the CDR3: TGTGCCAGCAGCGTAGTCGGACTAGCGGAGCTCCTCCAGTACTTC.